The clone carrying this T cell receptor (beta chain) counts as medium-sized. This sample stems from a study of blood T cell repertoires in COVID-19. Overall study context: Sample material is recorded as cDNA or gDNA derived from T cells, B-cell-depleted T cells, or PBMCs.

Germline assignment: CDR1 MRHNA and CDR2 SNTAGT. The CDR3 contains 15 residues. V lost 0 bases and J 3 bases, leaving 9 bases between the germline ends. In the authors' workflow: Estimated nucleated cell counts came from reference gene primer amplification. TCRdb keeps only in-frame clones here, not all; method: immunoSEQ multiplex PCR. The V and J calls and clone size come from that table; D and trimming were worked out from the DNA. The data hold some 70,000 clones, with 90% observed a single time. The receptor comes from a man between 50 and 59 years old with COVID-19, enrolled during active disease. The sample comprised peripheral blood. V usage is TRBV6-4 and J usage is TRBJ2-1; D might be TRBD2 (5 bases). This chain's CDR3 is CASSDSWESYNEQFF. DNA for the CDR3: TGTGCCAGCAGTGACTCGTGGGAGAGCTACAATGAGCAGTTCTTC.